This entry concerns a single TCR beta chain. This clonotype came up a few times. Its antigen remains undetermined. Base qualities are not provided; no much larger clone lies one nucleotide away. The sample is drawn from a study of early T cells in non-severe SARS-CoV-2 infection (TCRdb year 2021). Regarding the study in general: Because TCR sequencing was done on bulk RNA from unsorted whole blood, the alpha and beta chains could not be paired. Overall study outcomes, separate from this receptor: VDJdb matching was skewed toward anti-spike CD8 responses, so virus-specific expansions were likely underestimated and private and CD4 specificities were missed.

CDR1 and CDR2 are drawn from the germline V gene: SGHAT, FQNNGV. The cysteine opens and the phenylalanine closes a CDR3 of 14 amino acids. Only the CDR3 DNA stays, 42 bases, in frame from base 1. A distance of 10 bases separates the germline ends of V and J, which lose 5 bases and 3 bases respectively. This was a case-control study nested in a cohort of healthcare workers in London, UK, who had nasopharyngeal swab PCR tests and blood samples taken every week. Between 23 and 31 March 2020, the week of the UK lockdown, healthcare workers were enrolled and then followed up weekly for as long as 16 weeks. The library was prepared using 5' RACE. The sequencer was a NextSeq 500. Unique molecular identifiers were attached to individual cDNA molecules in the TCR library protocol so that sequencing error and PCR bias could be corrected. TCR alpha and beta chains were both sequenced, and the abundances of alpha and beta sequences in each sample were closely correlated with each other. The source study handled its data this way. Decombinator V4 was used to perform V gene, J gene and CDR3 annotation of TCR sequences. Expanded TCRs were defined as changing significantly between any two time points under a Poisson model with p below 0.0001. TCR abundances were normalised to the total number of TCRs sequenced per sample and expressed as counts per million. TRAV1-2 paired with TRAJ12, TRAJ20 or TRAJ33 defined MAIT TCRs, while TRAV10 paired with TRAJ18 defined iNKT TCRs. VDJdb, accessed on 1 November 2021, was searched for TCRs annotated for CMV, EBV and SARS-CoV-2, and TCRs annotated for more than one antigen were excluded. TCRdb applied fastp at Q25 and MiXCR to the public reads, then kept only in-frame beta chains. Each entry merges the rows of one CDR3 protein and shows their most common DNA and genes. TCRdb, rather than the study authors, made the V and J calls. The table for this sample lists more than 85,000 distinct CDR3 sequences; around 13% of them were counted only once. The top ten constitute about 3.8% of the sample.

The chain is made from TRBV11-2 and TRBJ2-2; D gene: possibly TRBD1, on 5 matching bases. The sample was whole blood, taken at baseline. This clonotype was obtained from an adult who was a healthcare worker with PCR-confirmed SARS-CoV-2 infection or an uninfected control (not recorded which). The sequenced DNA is TGTGCCAGCAGCCTGGGGCGGTACACCGGGGAGCTGTTTTTT. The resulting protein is CASSLGRYTGELFF.